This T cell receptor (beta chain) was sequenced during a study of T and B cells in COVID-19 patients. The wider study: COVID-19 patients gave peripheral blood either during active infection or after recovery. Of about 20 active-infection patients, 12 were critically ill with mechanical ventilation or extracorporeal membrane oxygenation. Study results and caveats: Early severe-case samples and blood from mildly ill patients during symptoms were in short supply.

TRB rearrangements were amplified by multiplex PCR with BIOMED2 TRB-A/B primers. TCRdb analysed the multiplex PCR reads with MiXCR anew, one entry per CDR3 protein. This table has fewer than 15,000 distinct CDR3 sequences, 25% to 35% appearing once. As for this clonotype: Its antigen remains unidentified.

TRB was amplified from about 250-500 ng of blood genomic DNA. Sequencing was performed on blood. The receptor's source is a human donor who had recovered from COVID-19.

The CDR3 region is CASSVTGELFF. CDR3 in DNA: TGTGCCAGCAGTGTAACCGGGGAGCTGTTTTTT. The rearrangement joins TRBV6-1 to TRBJ2-2; D ambiguous. This CDR3 is built from 11 residues. Trimming took 4 bases from V and 5 from J, leaving 2 bases between them. The germline gives CDR1 MNHNS, CDR2 SASEGT.